These 13 T cell receptor beta chains share one sample of origin, sequenced in a study of CD8+CD57+ T cells in acquired aplastic anemia. The TCR beta profiling, which covered VDJ combination and CDR3 sequence, was carried out using genomic DNA as the template. TCRdb fed the reads into MiXCR, producing one record per CDR3 protein. The sample has some 170,000 distinct CDR3 sequences; around half are singletons. Patients included in sequencing had previously demonstrated CD8+CD57+ cell expansion by flow cytometry. Sequencing input: sorted CD4+, CD8+, or CD8+CD57+ T cells (not recorded which) from PBMCs. All receptors derive from a human donor with aplastic anemia.

The chain has TRBV10-3 and TRBJ2-7; D might be TRBD1 (7 bases). Trimming stripped 7 bases from V and 0 bases from J, with 25 bases between. Germline V gene sequence: CDR1 ENHRY, CDR2 SYGVKD. The CDR3 runs 18 residues. CDR3 sequence: CAITADRAKGGNSYEQYF. CDR3 sequence (DNA): TGTGCCATCACAGCAGACAGGGCCAAGGGCGGGAACTCCTACGAGCAGTACTTC.

This clonotype has a count of ten or more. This chain links TRBV19 with TRBJ1-6; D unresolved. V was cut by 3 bases and J by 7 bases, with 7 bases left in between. Germline V lookup: CDR1 LNHDA, CDR2 SQIVND (reference sequence). The CDR3 runs 13 residues. The DNA for the CDR3 is TGTGCCAGTAGTATGGGCAAAAATTCACCCCTCCACTTT. Protein: CASSMGKNSPLHF.

This clonotype has a count of ten or more. CDR3 loop: CASSFGQASSPLHF. Here the CDR3 DNA reads TGTGCCAGCAGTTTTGGACAGGCGAGTTCACCCCTCCACTTT. V usage is TRBV28 and J usage is TRBJ1-6; the match to TRBD1 covers 7 bases. Germline CDR1 MDHEN, CDR2 SYDVKM. Losses at the gene ends were 3 bases for V and 9 bases for J; bases not matched to a gene: 5. This CDR3 is built from 14 residues.

This clonotype was seen at least ten times. The chain recombines TRBV4-2 with TRBJ1-4, with 7 bases identical to TRBD1. Unmatched junction bases numbered 7, after V lost 4 bases and J lost 2 bases. CDR1 LGHNA and CDR2 YNFKEQ come from the germline V gene. The CDR3 spans 16 residues. CDR3 sequence: CASSPRQGPTNEKLFF. Here the CDR3 DNA reads TGTGCCAGCAGCCCTCGACAGGGACCCACTAATGAAAAACTGTTTTTT.

Concerning this clonotype: A much larger clone lies a single base off, so this may be a read error. The chain joins TRBV12-5 to TRBJ2-6, with TRBD1 matching 10 bases. The length of the CDR3 is 19 residues. Germline CDR1 and CDR2: LGHNT and FRNRAP. The V and J ends lost 3 bases and 3 bases, in that order; junction bases with no gene match: 11. The CDR3 spells CASGLRLTGGAYGANVLTF. DNA for the CDR3: TGTGCTAGTGGTTTACGTTTGACAGGGGGCGCATATGGGGCCAACGTCCTGACTTTC.

This chain joins TRBV24-1 and TRBJ2-1; TRBD1 matches at 10 bases. V dropped 5 bases and J dropped 6; count of bases not matched to a gene: 9. This CDR3 contains 16 residues. CDR1 is KGHDR, CDR2 SFDVKD, per germline. CDR3 sequence reads: CATSGVPGQGPNEQFF. The DNA of the CDR3 is TGTGCCACCAGTGGGGTACCGGGACAGGGGCCCAATGAGCAGTTCTTC.

The J gene is TRBJ1-5, the V gene TRBV20-1; maybe TRBD1 (6 bases). CDR3 size: 16 residues. Germline V gene lookup returns CDR1 DFQATT and CDR2 SNEGSKA (reference sequence). The V end lost 6 bases, the J end lost 1 base, and 19 bases lay between the germline ends. The CDR3 DNA is TGCAGTGCACCACTAGCGGGGGGCGCGAGCAATCAGCCCCAGCATTTT. It encodes CSAPLAGGASNQPQHF.

J is TRBJ2-2 and V is TRBV10-3; D uncertain. The CDR3 sequence is 15 residues long. The germline V gene has CDR1 ENHRY and CDR2 SYGVKD. Trimming cost V 3 bases and J 4 bases, with 12 bases left between them. The CDR3 loop reads CAISESPVGTGELFF. In DNA, the CDR3 is TGTGCCATCAGTGAATCCCCCGTCGGCACCGGGGAGCTGTTTTTT.

This clonotype appeared many times. The rearrangement links TRBV2 to TRBJ1-6; D is uncertain. The V gene lost 2 bases and the J gene lost 15 bases, with 23 bases spanning the gap. Germline assignment: CDR1 SNHLY and CDR2 FYNNEI. The CDR3 has 16 amino acids. This chain's CDR3 is CASSESAPLGFVLLHF. Written as DNA, the CDR3 is TGTGCCAGCAGTGAATCGGCACCTTTAGGTTTTGTACTCCTCCACTTT.

The rearrangement links TRBV10-3 to TRBJ2-2, with 9 bases lining up with TRBD1. The CDR3 runs to 14 residues. Germline V gene data show CDR1 as ENHRY and CDR2 as SYGVKD. V shed 10 bases, J shed 2 bases, and the junction held 5 bases outside the gene matches. The CDR3: CATLQGANTGELFF. CDR3 sequence (DNA): TGTGCCACCCTACAGGGGGCCAACACCGGGGAGCTGTTTTTT.

The J gene is TRBJ1-4, the V gene TRBV6-1, with D uncertain. Trimming cost V 1 base and J 3 bases, with 9 bases left between them. Germline loops: CDR1 MNHNS, CDR2 SASEGT. The CDR3 contains 15 residues. The CDR3 DNA follows: TGTGCCAGCAGTGAAGATCCAACAGCTAATGAAAAACTGTTTTTT. This translates into CASSEDPTANEKLFF.

The chain combines TRBV7-9 with TRBJ1-2; 10 bases map to TRBD1. This CDR3 has 13 amino acids. Germline CDR1 SEHNR, CDR2 FQNEAQ (reference sequence). The trim removed 3 bases at V and 7 bases at J, leaving 2 bases unmatched. The CDR3 spells CASSFGTGVGYTF. In DNA form, the CDR3 reads TGTGCCAGCAGCTTCGGGACAGGGGTTGGCTACACCTTC.

This clonotype appeared once. One end of the junction fails to match germline, which may point to a read error. The V and J genes are TRBV5-1 and TRBJ1-1; a weak D match, TRBD1 (5 bases). This CDR3 has 13 amino acids. Germline values: CDR1 SGHRS, CDR2 YFSETQ. The CDR3 spells CANSSQGNTEAFF. DNA of the CDR3: TGCGCCAACAGCTCGCAGGGGAACACTGAAGCTTTCTTT. Using reference TRBV5-1 and TRBJ1-1 for the parts outside the CDR3, the full variable domain is KAGVTQTPRYLIKTRGQQVTLSCSPISGHRSVSWYQQTPGQGLQFLFEYFSETQRNKGNFPGRFSGRQFSNSRSEMNVSTLELGDSALYLCANSSQGNTEAFFGQGTRLTVV.